This TCR beta chain was sequenced in a study of T-cell reconstitution after alpha-beta-depleted transplantation in children. With 1 base removed from V and 7 bases from J, the gap between germline ends came to 17 bases. CDR1 is SGHTA, CDR2 FQGNSA, per germline. The CDR3 has 15 amino acids. Study results and limitations: Alpha-beta T cells present about two months after transplant were reported to originate from several hundred expanded graft clones. From surviving recipient T cells and thymic progenitors came the high day-60 TCRbeta diversity observed in some patients. One year after transplant, T-cell counts and diversity came mostly from newly produced T cells.

This clonotype was detected only a few times. Its target is not known. As it was prepared, the TCRbeta library received unique molecular identifiers. TCRdb recomputed calls from the PCR reads with MiXCR, one row per CDR3 protein. Of 450,000 to 600,000 distinct CDR3 sequences in the sample, over 10% were seen once. This clonotype originated in a male patient younger than 18 who had a stem cell transplant for acute myeloid leukemia, so the T cells may come from the graft donor. The input for sequencing was PBMCs, mostly from graft donor cells, taken 360 days after TCRalphabeta/CD19-depleted stem cell transplant. The gene calls are TRBV7-2 and TRBJ2-7, with D possibly matching TRBD2 (6 bases). Written as DNA, the CDR3 is TGTGCCAGCAGCTTAGACCGGCCTAGCGTAGGGGAGCAGTACTTC. Translation gives CASSLDRPSVGEQYF.